A selection of T cell receptor beta chains follows, all from one sample in a study of early stage breast cancer tumors. Data came from immunoSEQ multiplex PCR; TCRdb stores just in-frame clones and leaves some out. The sample has about 7,900 clones; around 60% are singletons. The specimen sequenced was breast tumor tissue. The receptors come from a person aged 70 to 85 with breast cancer. Each CDR3 is given with its conserved first and last residue. Fields, in order: D gene, V gene, J gene, CDR3 protein. The D gene is left open where the match is weak.

.	TRBV18	TRBJ2-7	CASSPSGSSYEQYF
.	TRBV10-3	TRBJ1-3	CAIRIQSSGNTIYF
TRBD1	TRBV28	TRBJ1-6	CATHPTGTDNSPLHF
.	TRBV12-5	TRBJ1-6	CASASPAGVSPLHF
TRBD1	TRBV6-1	TRBJ1-6	CASTTTGLISPLHF
.	TRBV5-8	TRBJ2-5	CASSQGTRETQYF
TRBD1	TRBV30	TRBJ1-2	CAWRETGGGYGYTF
TRBD1	TRBV29-1	TRBJ2-7	CSAGTGSPYEQYF
.	TRBV19	TRBJ1-2	CASRGADIANYGYTF
TRBD1	TRBV29-1	TRBJ1-5	CSVGGESQPQHF
.	TRBV11-2	TRBJ2-2	CASSLSGQNTGELFF
.	TRBV2	TRBJ2-2	CASRHENTGELFF
TRBD2	TRBV11-2	TRBJ2-1	CASSQLAGLTYNEQFF
TRBD1	TRBV6-6	TRBJ2-7	CASSYGQGVYYEQYF
TRBD1	TRBV2	TRBJ2-1	CASTWDSSYNEQFF
TRBD1	TRBV19	TRBJ1-5	CASSIMTGVGNQPQHF
TRBD2	TRBV9	TRBJ2-3	CASSLPTSGGNTQYF
TRBD1	TRBV9	TRBJ1-1	CASSKSGGGTEAFF
.	TRBV5-1	TRBJ2-3	CASNRDTDTQYF
TRBD1	TRBV5-1	TRBJ2-7	CASSLSPTGREQYF
TRBD2	TRBV7-3	TRBJ2-2	CASAGGLNTGELFF
.	TRBV7-8	TRBJ1-1	CASSHGGGPPMNTEAFF
TRBD2	TRBV7-9	TRBJ2-1	CASSLGGEGRSQFF
.	TRBV5-1	TRBJ1-6	CASSLEGNSPLHF
.	TRBV6-5	TRBJ1-2	CASSYGGGMWGYTF
.	TRBV28	TRBJ1-3	CASSRGGGAGNTIYF
TRBD1	TRBV5-1	TRBJ1-3	CASSTGTGSIYF
.	TRBV11-2	TRBJ2-1	CASSRQAGFWDSYNEQFF
TRBD1	TRBV29-1	TRBJ1-1	CSVGGGMNTEAFF
TRBD1	TRBV6-1	TRBJ2-5	CASRGRGETQYF
.	TRBV5-1	TRBJ1-1	CASSLGGRNTEAFF
.	TRBV11-2	TRBJ2-3	CASTRSSRGRVTDTQYF
.	TRBV15	TRBJ1-4	CATSRDPRQNEKLFF
TRBD2	TRBV11-2	TRBJ2-3	CASSATSGAGDTQYF
.	TRBV19	TRBJ2-2	CATTILHPSGHLNTGELFF
.	TRBV7-2	TRBJ2-3	CASSPYLRQTDTQYF
.	TRBV4-2	TRBJ1-6	CASSQDGARGDSPLHF
.	TRBV4-2	TRBJ2-7	CASSPLGGSSYEQYF
TRBD1	TRBV5-4	TRBJ1-2	CASSPSTGEVYGYTF
.	TRBV6-1	TRBJ1-3	CASSETIISGNTIYF
.	TRBV6-1	TRBJ2-6	CASNRAGANVLTF
TRBD1	TRBV5-5	TRBJ1-3	CASSQRTGERNTIYF
.	TRBV5-1	TRBJ2-7	CASSPRTLYEQYF
TRBD2	TRBV29-1	TRBJ2-1	CSVDVAGGSYNEQFF
.	TRBV5-6	TRBJ2-5	CASSLASGETQYF
TRBD1	TRBV6-1	TRBJ2-7	CASNSGTGAYEQYF
.	TRBV30	TRBJ2-1	CAWSVRPSLGEQFF
TRBD1	TRBV14	TRBJ1-3	CASSVGQVSGNTIYF
.	TRBV4-3	TRBJ2-1	CASSLSRQAAYNEQFF
.	TRBV19	TRBJ2-5	CASSLTVGREETQYF
.	TRBV25-1	TRBJ2-1	CASSDTRTLGGSYNEQFF
.	TRBV14	TRBJ1-2	CASSQEGRGRGYTF
TRBD2	TRBV29-1	TRBJ2-5	CSVETGGGQETQYF
.	TRBV2	TRBJ1-1	CASSRAQPGEAFF
.	TRBV7-2	TRBJ1-1	CASSFVGGMNTEAFF
.	TRBV7-2	TRBJ1-1	CASSKQGNTEAFF
TRBD2	TRBV14	TRBJ2-2	CASSQDERGYAGELFF